These 31 T cell receptor beta chains share one sample of origin, sequenced in a study of tumor-infiltrating lymphocytes in primary liver carcinoma. TCR beta cDNA was made from 400 to 500 ng total RNA with a constant-region primer. Three rounds of nested multiplex PCR with slightly modified ARM-PCR produced TCR beta libraries. TRBV1-TRBV30 forward primers and a C-beta reverse primer were used in the first two PCR rounds, which each ran for approximately 10 cycles. MiXCR, run by TCRdb on the multiplex PCR reads, gives a single entry per CDR3 protein. The sample shows about 310,000 distinct CDR3 sequences, 50% to 75% of them seen only once. Germline DNA was also extracted, and blood RNA was taken from unsorted whole blood. Sequences were obtained from peripheral blood. These receptors were taken from a woman in her twenties or thirties with primary liver carcinoma and hepatitis B virus infection.

For this clonotype: A read error may account for a junction end that differs from germline. DNA for the CDR3: TGTGTCAGCAGTGGCCTTGACAGCAACACTGAAGCTTTCTTT. Translated, it gives CVSSGLDSNTEAFF. The chain employs TRBV12-3 or TRBV12-4 and TRBJ1-1; a weak D match, TRBD1 (5 bases). The CDR3 spans 14 residues.

Regarding this clonotype: A clone one base away is much larger, so this may be a read error. The chain links TRBV29-1 to TRBJ2-1; 9 bases align to TRBD2. The CDR3 has 14 amino acids. Germline loops: CDR1 SQVTM, CDR2 ANQGSEA. CDR3 residues: CSARTSDSCNEQFF. The CDR3 DNA sequence: TGCAGCGCCCGGACTAGCGACTCCTGCAATGAGCAGTTCTTC.

This clonotype appeared a single time. An end of the junction differs from the germline gene, which may be a read error. The chain uses TRBV11-2 and TRBJ1-6; 8 bases fit TRBD1. Germline CDR1 is SGHAT and CDR2 is FQNNGV. The CDR3 runs 13 residues. CDR3 sequence reads: CASSSDRDSSLHF. The CDR3 DNA is TGTGCCAGCAGCTCGGACAGGGATTCATCCCTCCACTTT.

This clonotype was counted a few times. This chain connects TRBV4-2 to TRBJ1-2, with D perhaps TRBD1 (5 bases). V was clipped by 1 base and J by 1 base, with 19 bases between them. CDR1 LGHNA and CDR2 YNFKEQ come from the germline V gene. This CDR3 has 18 amino acids. CDR3 sequence (DNA): TGTGCCAGCAGCCAAGGGTCGGGGCTGGGACCGAATAACTATGGCTACACCTTC. This translates into CASSQGSGLGPNNYGYTF.

This clonotype was seen repeatedly, ten times or more. This sequence joins TRBV29-1 and TRBJ2-5, with D tentatively TRBD2 (6 bases). The CDR3 consists of 15 residues. Trimming shortened V by 6 bases and J by 4 bases, and 21 bases separated the two germline ends. The V gene's germline CDR1 is SQVTM and CDR2 ANQGSEA. The CDR3 here is CSVDPGLGPPETQYF. DNA for the CDR3: TGCAGCGTCGATCCGGGACTTGGGCCCCCAGAGACCCAGTACTTC.

This clonotype has a count of ten or more. The V gene is TRBV12-3 or TRBV12-4, the J gene TRBJ2-5; D assignment may be TRBD1 or TRBD2 (5 bases each). This CDR3 has 15 residues. Trimming removed 5 bases at V and 4 bases at J, with 17 bases between. The CDR3 loop reads CASSPNVGGRETQYF. DNA for the CDR3: TGTGCCAGCAGTCCGAACGTTGGGGGACGAGAGACCCAGTACTTC.

In the case of this clonotype: It may be a read error: a sequence one base away is much more abundant. V usage is TRBV6-5 and J usage is TRBJ2-1; 11 nucleotides line up with TRBD2. The CDR3 has 17 amino acids. The germline gives CDR1 MNHEY, CDR2 SVGAGI. Here the CDR3 DNA reads TGTGCCAGCGGTTACTCGATAGCGGGAGGGAAATACAATGAGCAGTTCTTC. Translating gives CASGYSIAGGKYNEQFF.

Regarding this clonotype: Being one base from a much bigger clone, this may be a read error. The chain employs TRBV6-5 and TRBJ2-4, with D possibly being TRBD1 (6 bases). The CDR3 is made up of 14 amino acids. Germline V gives CDR1 MNHEY, CDR2 SVGAGI. With 5 bases removed from V and 9 bases from J, the gap between germline ends came to 17 bases. The CDR3 bases are TGTGCCAGCAGTACCCCGACAGGCCCCAGCATTCAGTACTTC. Its protein is CASSTPTGPSIQYF.

Comment on this clonotype: The CDR3 ends on some other residue instead of the conserved phenylalanine or tryptophan, so this is likely a read error. The chain has TRBV11-3 and TRBJ1-2; D is perhaps TRBD1 (5 bases). Germline V gene lookup returns CDR1 SGHNT and CDR2 YENEEA. The CDR3 covers 14 residues. The CDR3 DNA sequence: TGTGCCGGCAGCTTATCGGGGGGTAACTATGGCTACACCCTC. Translated, it gives CAGSLSGGNYGYTL.

This clonotype was counted between two and nine times. This likely comes from a read error, as the CDR3 has no conserved phenylalanine or tryptophan at its end. The chain links TRBV12-3 or TRBV12-4 to TRBJ2-7, with D perhaps matching TRBD2 (6 bases). V lost 3 bases to trimming and J lost 2 bases, with 11 bases between them. This CDR3 has 14 amino acids. The CDR3 bases are TGTGCCAGCAGTTTCGGGGGTCAAGCCTACGAGCAGTACTTA. Its protein is CASSFGGQAYEQYL.

This clonotype was counted a single time. This clone may be a read error of a much larger clone one base away. The chain is built from TRBV6-2 or TRBV6-3 and TRBJ2-7, with 7 bases matching TRBD1. J gave up 3 bases and V 6 bases, and 11 bases lay outside the gene matches. The CDR3 has 15 residues. Germline V gene lookup returns CDR1 MNHEY and CDR2 SVGEGT. CDR3 loop: CASSGRKGAFYEQYF. CDR3 coding DNA: TGTGCCAGCAGCGGTAGAAAGGGGGCATTCTACGAGCAGTACTTC.

The V and J genes are TRBV12-3 or TRBV12-4 and TRBJ1-4; D is uncertain. The CDR3 spans 13 residues. The ends were cut back, 7 bases at V and 5 bases at J, with 11 bases in the middle. DNA of the CDR3: TGTGCCAGCACCCCCGGGCTAAATGAAAAACTGTTTTTT. As protein: CASTPGLNEKLFF.

Note on this clonotype: A much larger clone differs by one base, so this may be a read error. This sequence joins TRBV29-1 and TRBJ2-2; D not certain. The CDR3 has 15 residues. The germline V gene encodes CDR1 SQVTM and CDR2 ANQGSEA. The chain's CDR3 is CGVEDPERSTGELFF. CDR3 DNA sequence: TGCGGCGTTGAGGACCCGGAGAGATCCACCGGGGAGCTGTTTTTT.

Only a few counts were recorded for this clonotype. A much larger clone lies a single base off, so this may be a read error. The chain combines TRBV12-3 or TRBV12-4 with TRBJ1-1; 8 nucleotides agree with TRBD1. The CDR3 is 14 residues long. This chain's CDR3 is CASSYQGAVTEASF. CDR3 DNA: TGTGCCAGCAGTTATCAGGGGGCTGTCACTGAAGCTTCCTTT.

This clonotype was found a few times. The gene calls are TRBV6-5 and TRBJ2-2; D unclear. V shed 5 bases and J shed 2 bases, with 12 bases lying between them. Germline lookup yields CDR1 MNHEY and CDR2 SVGAGI. The CDR3 is 15 amino acids. The CDR3 DNA sequence: TGTGCCAGCAGTAAATTAGACATCAACACCGGGGAGCTGTTTTTT. Its translation is CASSKLDINTGELFF.

Note on this clonotype: Germline is not matched at one junction end, which may reflect a read error. The gene calls are TRBV11-2 and TRBJ1-4; TRBD1 aligns across 9 bases. CDR3 length: 14 residues. Germline V lookup: CDR1 SGHAT, CDR2 FQNNGV. The CDR3, as DNA: TGTGCCAGCAGCCGGACAGGGGTTGGTGAAAAACTGCTTTTT. Amino acids: CASSRTGVGEKLLF.

Remarks on this clonotype: A junction end diverges from the germline sequence, so it may reflect a read error. The rearrangement links TRBV11-1 to TRBJ2-1, with TRBD1 as a possible D gene (6 bases). Germline CDR1 and CDR2: SGHAT and FQDESV (reference sequence). The CDR3 runs to 15 residues. This CDR3 is CVSSLQGRSYYEQFF. CDR3 coding DNA: TGTGTCAGCAGCTTACAGGGTAGAAGCTACTATGAGCAGTTCTTC.

The chain recombines TRBV5-8 with TRBJ2-5; D possibly matches TRBD1 or TRBD2 (5 bases each). V lost 2 bases and J lost 2, with 13 bases in between. The CDR3 length is 15 residues. Germline-derived CDR1 and CDR2 are SGHTS and YDEGEE. The CDR3 loop reads CASSLPGAQQETQYF. The CDR3 DNA reads as TGTGCCAGCAGCTTACCCGGGGCCCAACAAGAGACCCAGTACTTC.

The chain has TRBV10-3 and TRBJ2-7; no reliable D call. Germline loops: CDR1 ENHRY, CDR2 SYGVKD. Trimming pared 4 bases from V and 5 bases from J, leaving 15 bases between. This CDR3 is 14 amino acids long. The CDR3 DNA reads TGTGCCATCAGTGGGACCGGACGGATCCACGAGCAGTACTTC. Translating it yields CAISGTGRIHEQYF.

The chain carries TRBV6-5 and TRBJ2-1; no clear D. This CDR3 contains 15 residues. Trimming took off 4 bases at V and 4 bases at J, with 14 bases between the two ends. CDR1 MNHEY and CDR2 SVGAGI come from the germline V gene. DNA of the CDR3: TGTGCCAGCAGTTCGACTCCTGGGCTTTACAATGAGCAGTTCTTC. Its protein is CASSSTPGLYNEQFF.

Regarding this clonotype: A single base separates this from a much larger clone, so it may be a read error. V usage is TRBV29-1 and J usage is TRBJ2-7; D is unresolved. From germline, CDR1 is SQVTM and CDR2 ANQGSEA. The CDR3 is 12 residues long. The CDR3 region is CGVVTGGYEQYF. CDR3 in DNA: TGCGGCGTTGTGACCGGCGGCTACGAGCAGTACTTC.

As to this clonotype: A much larger clone lies one base from this, so it may be a read error. Likely a read error: the CDR3 ends without its conserved phenylalanine or tryptophan. The chain employs TRBV12-3 or TRBV12-4 and TRBJ2-5, with D unclear. CDR3 length: 13 amino acids. V shed 0 bases and J shed 5 bases, with 7 bases lying between them. CDR3 in amino acids: CASSLARLETQYL. The CDR3 DNA sequence: TGTGCCAGCAGTTTAGCCAGGTTGGAGACCCAGTACTTA.

This clonotype has a single count. This may be a read error, as it is one base from a much larger clone. As DNA, the CDR3 is TGTGCCAGCTGTAGACTAGCGGGAGAGCAGTTCTTC. It codes for CASCRLAGEQFF. V usage is TRBV6-2 or TRBV6-3 and J usage is TRBJ2-1; 11 bases are a match to TRBD2. The CDR3 runs to 12 residues. J lost 10 bases, V lost 8 bases, and 4 bases had no gene match. CDR1 and CDR2 (germline): MNHEY, SVGEGT.

The rearrangement joins TRBV6-1 to TRBJ1-2, with D perhaps matching TRBD1 (5 bases). This CDR3 is built from 14 residues. The germline V gene has CDR1 MNHNS and CDR2 SASEGT. Trimming took off 3 bases at V and 4 bases at J, with 12 bases between the two ends. In DNA form, the CDR3 reads TGTGCCAGCAGTGAGAAGTCGGGGGTCTATGGCTACACCTTC. Amino acids: CASSEKSGVYGYTF.

The J gene is TRBJ1-1, the V gene TRBV12-3 or TRBV12-4; 9 bases line up with TRBD1. The CDR3 runs to 14 residues. V lost 6 bases, J lost 5 bases, and 7 bases stayed unmatched. CDR3 in amino acids: CASSWTGAETEAFF. CDR3 DNA sequence: TGTGCCAGCAGCTGGACAGGGGCTGAGACTGAAGCTTTCTTT.

This clonotype showed up many times. The chain uses TRBV12-3 or TRBV12-4 and TRBJ1-2, with D possibly being TRBD1 (5 bases). The CDR3 runs 13 residues. V lost 6 bases and J lost 4, with 12 bases in between. Here the CDR3 reads CASSLGEGYGYTF. In DNA, the CDR3 is TGTGCCAGCAGCCTAGGGGAGGGCTATGGCTACACCTTC.

This clonotype was observed once. A single base separates this from a much larger clone, so it may be a read error. This chain connects TRBV5-5 to TRBJ1-2, with TRBD1 matching over 8 bases. Germline CDR1 SGHKS, CDR2 YYEKEE (reference sequence). This CDR3 comprises 16 residues. The J segment lost 5 bases and the V segment lost 3 bases, leaving 12 bases of the junction unmatched. DNA for the CDR3: TGTGCCAGCAGCTCGGGACAGGTTCTCAAGGGTTATGGCTACACCTTC. It yields the protein CASSSGQVLKGYGYTF.

With regard to this clonotype: Sequence at one end of the junction differs from germline and may be a read error. The chain joins TRBV11-2 to TRBJ2-7, with D perhaps TRBD2 (6 bases). CDR3 length equals 12 residues. Germline CDR1 SGHAT, CDR2 FQNNGV. The CDR3 bases are TGTGCCAACAGCCCGACGGACTACGAGCAATACTTC. This codes for CANSPTDYEQYF.

A note on this clonotype: It may be a read error: a sequence one base away is much more abundant. The rearrangement links TRBV29-1 to TRBJ2-1; 9 bases are shared with TRBD2. J gave up 4 bases and V 6 bases, and 16 bases lay outside the gene matches. Germline CDR1 and CDR2: SQVTM and ANQGSEA. The CDR3 contains 17 residues. The CDR3 bases are TGCAGCGTAACCGGGATAGGGGGTCTAGCGGGGTACAATGAGCAGTTCTTC. Amino acid sequence: CSVTGIGGLAGYNEQFF.

About this clonotype: A read error may be the cause here, since a much bigger clone is one base away. CDR3 bases: TGTGCCAGCAGCTCCCTGGCATCTAACTATGGCTACATCTTC. Amino acids: CASSSLASNYGYIF. V is TRBV6-5 and J is TRBJ1-2; D uncertain. Germline CDR1 MNHEY, CDR2 SVGAGI. The CDR3 is 14 amino acids.

This clonotype showed up just a few times. A much bigger clone sits one base away, suggesting this may be a read error. This chain connects TRBV6-6 to TRBJ2-1; 10 nucleotides agree with TRBD2. This CDR3 region has 16 residues. Germline assignment: CDR1 MNHNY and CDR2 SVGAGI (reference sequence). The CDR3 loop is CACREAGGYPGSEQFF. The CDR3 coding sequence is TGTGCCTGCAGGGAAGCGGGAGGGTACCCTGGAAGTGAGCAGTTCTTC.